This T cell receptor (beta chain) was sequenced during a study of shared clonotypes between healthy human individuals (dated by TCRdb to the early 2020s). Study-level background: A couple of women and three men aged 18 to 49 years were included in the cohort. To estimate repertoire size and how much clonotypes are shared between individuals, the study performed deep sequencing of blood TCR repertoires from roughly five healthy adults. Each donor's leukapheresis produced roughly between roughly 0.9 and 8.9 billion PBMCs. For each donor, three plates each were used for CD4 naive and CD4 memory, two plates were used for CD8 naive, and one plate was used for CD8 memory. Different laboratories and diverse techniques were used to prepare libraries and sequence TCR repertoires, to increase sequencing depth and limit assay-specific biases. The paper's findings and limits, for the study overall: Naive subsets generally had larger estimated clonotype richness than memory subsets did. Sharing across a few donors was observed for roughly 5% of naive CD4, 3.5% of naive CD8, 2% to 2.5% of memory CD4, and around 0.42% of memory CD8 clonotypes. The genetic and exposure-history diversity represented was limited by the small number of donors. Clonotypes shared by all four sorted-subset donors showed higher generation probabilities than non-shared clonotypes. Incomplete sequencing was indicated by rarefaction of sorted-subset datasets, despite the large sequencing depth. Sampling was restricted to blood, and TCR repertoires in tissues likely differ from the TCR repertoires found in blood. Pairwise subsampling indicated that sequencing depth was expected to affect the degree of clonotype sharing among donors.

The donors were healthy, HIV-negative adults with no recently reported acute infections or vaccinations. Every donor was a Caucasian adult living in Nashville, Tennessee, USA. Magnetic negative selection was used to enrich CD4+ T cells, after which naive cells were positively selected on CD45RA and the negative fraction became the memory subset. Blood was collected by leukapheresis, and PBMCs were isolated by Ficoll-Histopaque density gradient centrifugation and then cryopreserved in liquid nitrogen vapor phase. Purity and quantity of every magnetically sorted T cell population were checked by analytical flow cytometry. Each sorted fraction had its genomic DNA isolated and then quantified by UV absorbance on a Nanodrop 2000c. The CDR3 runs 14 amino acids, cysteine and phenylalanine included. Of the read, only the CDR3 DNA is kept; its 42 bases are in frame from base 1. The trim is 3 bases for V and 5 bases for J, with a gap of 16 bases between the germline ends. The germline V gene encodes CDR1 SQVTM and CDR2 ANQGSEA.

Remarks on this clone: No antigen is known for it. Base-call qualities are not available, and no considerably larger clone is one nucleotide away.

TCR CDR3 regions were amplified from genomic DNA by multiplex PCR using the deep immunoSEQ assay. Extracted genomic DNA from each cell subset was distributed evenly across all wells of several immunoSEQ 96-well plates, and each plate was treated as a replicate. For sorted subsets, each replicate PCR was loaded with 200 ng genomic DNA, equivalent to some 31,000 T cell genomes. Purified libraries were measured with a Qubit 3.0 fluorometer, size-checked on a Bioanalyzer 2100, and measured again with the KAPA Library Quantification kit. A separate single-read 150-cycle Illumina NextSeq 550 flow cell was used to sequence each immunoSEQ 96-well plate. The paper's data handling went like this. Because the immunoSEQ output held only junctional sequences and lacked quality scores, the filtering could not match the filtering applied to full-length reads. Sequences were annotated with PyIR, a Python wrapper for IgBLAST v1.9, using IMGT germline references to assign V/J genes and CDR3. Reads were filtered out if the reads had weak V/J assignments (E-value above 1e-6), no CDR3, stop codons, out-of-frame junctions, or ambiguous translated residues. V3J clonotypes were defined as sequences sharing an identical inferred V gene, J gene, and CDR3 amino acid sequence. Percentage overlap between repertoires was calculated by dividing the number of shared unique clonotypes by the size of the smaller repertoire. Three approaches were used to assess repertoire richness: RTK rarefaction, the Chao1 estimator, and Recon v2.1 estimates of unobserved clonotypes. Generation probabilities for all TCRbeta clonotypes obtained by the gDNA method from a handful of donors were computed using OLGA. The immuneACCESS repertoire file appears here via TCRdb, limited to in-frame rearrangements. These files lack a portion of the clones; in checked studies, under half of the deficit traces to unresolved V genes, and the cause of the others is not known. V, J and clone size were drawn from that table, and D and trimming were deduced from the DNA. This sample holds around 1.4 million clones; 98% were observed only once. The ten biggest clones cover 0.36% of the sample.

This TCR derives from a man aged 25-45 years in good health. The chain links TRBV29-1 with TRBJ2-5, with the D gene too uncertain to name. The sequenced sample was naive CD4+ T cells sorted from blood. What the cell subset or site label conveys for this sample: CD45RA+ positively selected. The CDR3 protein: CSVEVGRSRETQYF. The nucleotides are TGCAGCGTTGAGGTGGGCAGGTCTAGGGAGACCCAGTACTTC.